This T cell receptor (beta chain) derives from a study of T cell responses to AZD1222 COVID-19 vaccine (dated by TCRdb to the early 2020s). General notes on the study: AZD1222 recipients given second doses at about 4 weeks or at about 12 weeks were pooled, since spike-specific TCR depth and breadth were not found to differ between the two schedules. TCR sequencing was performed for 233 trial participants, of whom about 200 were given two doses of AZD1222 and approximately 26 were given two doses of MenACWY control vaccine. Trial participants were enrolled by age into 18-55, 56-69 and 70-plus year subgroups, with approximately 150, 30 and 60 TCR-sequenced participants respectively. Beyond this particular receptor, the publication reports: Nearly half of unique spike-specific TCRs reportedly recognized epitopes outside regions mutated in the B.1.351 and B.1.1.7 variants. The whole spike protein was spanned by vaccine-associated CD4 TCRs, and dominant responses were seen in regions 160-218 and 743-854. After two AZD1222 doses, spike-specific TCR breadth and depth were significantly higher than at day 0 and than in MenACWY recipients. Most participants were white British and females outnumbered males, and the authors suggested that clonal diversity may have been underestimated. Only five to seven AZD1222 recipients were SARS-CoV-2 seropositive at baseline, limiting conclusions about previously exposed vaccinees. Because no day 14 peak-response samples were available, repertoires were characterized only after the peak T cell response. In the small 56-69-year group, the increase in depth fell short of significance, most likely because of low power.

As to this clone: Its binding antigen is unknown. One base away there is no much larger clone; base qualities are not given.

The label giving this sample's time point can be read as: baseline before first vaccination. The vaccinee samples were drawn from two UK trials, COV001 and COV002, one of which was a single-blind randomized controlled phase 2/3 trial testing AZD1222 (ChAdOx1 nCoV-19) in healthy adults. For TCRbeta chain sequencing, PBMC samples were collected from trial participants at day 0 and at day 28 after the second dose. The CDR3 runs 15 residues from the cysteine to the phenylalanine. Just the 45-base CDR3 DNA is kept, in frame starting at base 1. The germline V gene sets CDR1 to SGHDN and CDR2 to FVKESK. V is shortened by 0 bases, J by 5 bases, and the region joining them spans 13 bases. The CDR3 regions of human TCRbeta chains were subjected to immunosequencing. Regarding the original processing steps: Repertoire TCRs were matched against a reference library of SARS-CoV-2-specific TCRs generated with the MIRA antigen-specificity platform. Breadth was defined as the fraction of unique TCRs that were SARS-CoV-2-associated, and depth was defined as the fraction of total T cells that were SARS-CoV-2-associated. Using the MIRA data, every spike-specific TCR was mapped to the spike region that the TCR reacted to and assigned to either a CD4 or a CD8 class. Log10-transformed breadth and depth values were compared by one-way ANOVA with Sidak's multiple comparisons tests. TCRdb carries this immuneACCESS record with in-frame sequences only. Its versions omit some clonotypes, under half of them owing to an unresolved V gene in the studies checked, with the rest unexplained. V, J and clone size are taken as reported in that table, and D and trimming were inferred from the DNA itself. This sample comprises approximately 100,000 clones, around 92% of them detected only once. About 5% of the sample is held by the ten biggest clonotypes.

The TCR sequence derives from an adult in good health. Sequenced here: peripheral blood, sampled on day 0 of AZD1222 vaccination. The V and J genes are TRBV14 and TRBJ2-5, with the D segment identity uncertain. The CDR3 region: CASSQDLSLRETQYF. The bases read TGTGCCAGCAGCCAAGATCTATCCCTCAGGGAGACCCAGTACTTC.